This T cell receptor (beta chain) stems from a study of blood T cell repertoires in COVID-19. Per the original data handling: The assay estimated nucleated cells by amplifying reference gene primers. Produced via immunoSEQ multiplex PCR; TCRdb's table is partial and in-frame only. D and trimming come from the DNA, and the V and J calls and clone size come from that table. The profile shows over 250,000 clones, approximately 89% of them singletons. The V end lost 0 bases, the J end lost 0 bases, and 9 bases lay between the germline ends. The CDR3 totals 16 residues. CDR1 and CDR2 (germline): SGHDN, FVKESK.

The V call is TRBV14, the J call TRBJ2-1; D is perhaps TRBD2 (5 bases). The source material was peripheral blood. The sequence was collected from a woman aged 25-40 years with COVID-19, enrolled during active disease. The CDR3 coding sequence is TGTGCCAGCAGCCAAGAGGACTGGAGCTCCTACAATGAGCAGTTCTTC. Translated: CASSQEDWSSYNEQFF.